Reported below is one T cell receptor beta chain. A second PCR of roughly 7 to 11 cycles used a sample-barcoded 5' primer and a J-beta primer mix. TCRdb recomputed calls from the 5' RACE reads with MiXCR, one row per CDR3 protein. The data show 1.5 million to 2 million distinct CDR3 sequences, about two fifths seen once. This sample was included in a study of blood T cells in healthy people across ages. The CDR3 runs to 14 residues. Germline CDR1 and CDR2: MNHEY and SMNVEV (reference sequence). The V segment lost 7 bases and the J segment 3 bases; nucleotides outside the gene matches: 8. The chain uses TRBV27 and TRBJ1-1; TRBD1 aligns across 7 bases. The sequence was collected from a human donor in good health. The sequenced sample was blood. DNA of the CDR3: TGTGCCAGCAATAACAGGGGCGGTTACACTGAAGCTTTCTTT. Its protein is CASNNRGGYTEAFF.